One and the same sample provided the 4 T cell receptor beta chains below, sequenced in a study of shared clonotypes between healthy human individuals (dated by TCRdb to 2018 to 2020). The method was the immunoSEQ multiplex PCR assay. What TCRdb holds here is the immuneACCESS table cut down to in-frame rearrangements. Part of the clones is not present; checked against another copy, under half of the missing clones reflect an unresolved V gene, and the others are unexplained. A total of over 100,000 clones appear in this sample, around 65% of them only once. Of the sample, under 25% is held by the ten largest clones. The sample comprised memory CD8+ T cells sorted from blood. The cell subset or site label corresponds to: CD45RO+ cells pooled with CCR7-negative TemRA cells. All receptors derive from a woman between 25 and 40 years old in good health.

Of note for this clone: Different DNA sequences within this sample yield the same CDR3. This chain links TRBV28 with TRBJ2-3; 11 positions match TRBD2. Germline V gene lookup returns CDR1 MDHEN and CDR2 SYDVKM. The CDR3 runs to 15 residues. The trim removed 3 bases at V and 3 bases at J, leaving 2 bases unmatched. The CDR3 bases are TGTGCCAGCAGTTTCCTAGCGGGAGGAACAGATACGCAGTATTTT. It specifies CASSFLAGGTDTQYF. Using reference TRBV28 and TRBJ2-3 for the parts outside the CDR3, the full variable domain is DVKVTQSSRYLVKRTGEKVFLECVQDMDHENMFWYRQDPGLGLRLIYFSYDVKMKEKGDIPEGYSVSREKKERFSLILESASTNQTSMYLCASSFLAGGTDTQYFGPGTRLTVL.

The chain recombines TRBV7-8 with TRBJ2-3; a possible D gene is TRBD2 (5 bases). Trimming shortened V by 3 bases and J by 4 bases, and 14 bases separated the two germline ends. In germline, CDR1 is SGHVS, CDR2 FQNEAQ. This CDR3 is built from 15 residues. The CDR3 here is CASSFGAAGADTQYF. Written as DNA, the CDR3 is TGTGCCAGCAGCTTCGGAGCGGCCGGGGCAGATACGCAGTATTTT.

This chain's CDR3 is CASSDPSGWLGELFF. In nucleotides, the CDR3 is TGCGCCAGCAGTGATCCCAGCGGGTGGTTGGGGGAGCTGTTTTTT. The rearrangement joins TRBV10-2 to TRBJ2-2, with TRBD2 as a possible D gene (6 bases). V lost 3 bases and J 8 bases, leaving 16 bases between the germline ends. Germline V gene lookup returns CDR1 WSHSY and CDR2 SAAADI. This CDR3 contains 15 residues.

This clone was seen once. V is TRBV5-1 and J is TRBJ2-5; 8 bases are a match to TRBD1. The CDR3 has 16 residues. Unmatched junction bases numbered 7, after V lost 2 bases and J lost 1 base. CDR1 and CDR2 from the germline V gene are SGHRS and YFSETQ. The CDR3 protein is CASSLPRGQGQETQYF. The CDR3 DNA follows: TGCGCCAGCAGCTTACCCCGAGGACAGGGCCAAGAGACCCAGTACTTC. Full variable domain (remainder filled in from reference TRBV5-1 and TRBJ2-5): KAGVTQTPRYLIKTRGQQVTLSCSPISGHRSVSWYQQTPGQGLQFLFEYFSETQRNKGNFPGRFSGRQFSNSRSEMNVSTLELGDSALYLCASSLPRGQGQETQYFGPGTRLLVL.